This TCR beta chain was documented in a study of blood T cell repertoires in COVID-19. Study background: Two negative PCRs, clearance, or symptom resolution were required of recovered Cohort 3 donors.

The germline V gene has CDR1 MNHEY and CDR2 SMNVEV (reference sequence). The CDR3 has 13 residues. V was cut by 8 bases and J by 2 bases, with 12 bases left in between. Method: immunoSEQ multiplex PCR; TCRdb's copy keeps in-frame clones and lacks some. The repertoire includes roughly 210,000 clones, 87% of them detected once, and approximately 7.2% sits in the top ten. The sequenced material came from PBMCs or T cells enriched from blood (not recorded which). The chain couples TRBV27 to TRBJ1-2; D unclear. This TCR came from a man aged 25 to 45 in a cohort exposed to, infected with or recovered from COVID-19 (not recorded which). CDR3 sequence: CASSGGRNYGYTF. The CDR3 nucleotides are TGTGCCAGCTCCGGCGGGAGAAACTATGGCTACACCTTC.